Listed below are T cell receptor beta chains from one sample, sequenced in a study of cytomegalovirus exposure and HLA in healthy donors. TCRdb keeps only in-frame clones here, not all; method: immunoSEQ multiplex PCR. The sample has 150,000 to 200,000 clones; around 80% are singletons. The sample consisted of PBMCs. These receptors came from a woman between 40 and 50 years old in good health and CMV-seronegative. The CDR3 runs from the conserved cysteine through the conserved F or W. Fields, in order: V gene, clone size, J gene, D gene, CDR3 DNA, CDR3 protein. D genes are given only for firm matches. Rows may omit the clone size; those that give it use once, few, many or a size class.

V: TRBV29-1; size: few; J: TRBJ2-5; D: .; DNA: TGCAGCGTTGGCGGGGCGTACCAAGAGACCCAGTACTTC; CDR3: CSVGGAYQETQYF
V: TRBV29-1; size: .; J: TRBJ2-6; D: .; DNA: TGCAGCGTTACAGGGACTGGGGCCAACGTCCTGACTTTC; CDR3: CSVTGTGANVLTF
V: TRBV7-2; size: .; J: TRBJ2-5; D: .; DNA: TGTGCCACCGGCCAAGAGACCCAGTACTTC; CDR3: CATGQETQYF
V: TRBV5-6; size: few; J: TRBJ1-4; D: .; DNA: TGTGCCAGCAGCCTGGCAGGGGCTAATGAAAAACTGTTTTTT; CDR3: CASSLAGANEKLFF
V: TRBV9; size: .; J: TRBJ2-7; D: .; DNA: TGTGCCAGCAGCCCCCCAGGGGAGTGGGAGTCTAGGCAGTACTTC; CDR3: CASSPPGEWESRQYF
V: TRBV6-5; size: .; J: TRBJ2-2; D: TRBD2; DNA: TGTGCCAGCAGCGAGGCTAGCGGCAACACCGGGGAGCTGTTTTTT; CDR3: CASSEASGNTGELFF
V: TRBV5-1; size: .; J: TRBJ2-1; D: .; DNA: TGCGCCAGCAGCTTGGATGGACTTCAGAGCTCCTACAATGAGCAGTTCTTC; CDR3: CASSLDGLQSSYNEQFF
V: TRBV27; size: .; J: TRBJ1-2; D: .; DNA: TGTGCCAGCAGTTTATCAGGGGCGCGAGACTATGGCTACACCTTC; CDR3: CASSLSGARDYGYTF
V: TRBV19; size: .; J: TRBJ1-2; D: .; DNA: TGTGCCAGTAGTATAGATCGAGAGGTTTCGGGCTACACCTTC; CDR3: CASSIDREVSGYTF
V: TRBV10-2; size: .; J: TRBJ1-2; D: .; DNA: TGCGCCAGCAGTGGGGCAGGGGACTATGGCTACACCTTC; CDR3: CASSGAGDYGYTF
V: TRBV15; size: .; J: TRBJ2-2; D: .; DNA: TGTGCCACCAGCAGAGATAGATTGAACACCGGGGAGCTGTTTTTT; CDR3: CATSRDRLNTGELFF
V: TRBV27; size: few; J: TRBJ1-1; D: .; DNA: TGTGCCAGCAGTCTAAGGGGGACCGTGAACACTGAAGCTTTCTTT; CDR3: CASSLRGTVNTEAFF
V: TRBV29-1; size: few; J: TRBJ2-3; D: .; DNA: TGCAGCGGCGGCGAGCCTGGAGGTGGTACGCAGTATTTT; CDR3: CSGGEPGGGTQYF
V: TRBV6-1; size: .; J: TRBJ2-2; D: .; DNA: TGTGCCTCCCATGGGGGGGCTAACGGGGAGCTGTTTTTT; CDR3: CASHGGANGELFF
V: TRBV5-6; size: .; J: TRBJ2-3; D: TRBD2; DNA: TGTGCCAGCAGCTTGGTGTCTAGCGGGGGCACAGATACGCAGTATTTT; CDR3: CASSLVSSGGTDTQYF
V: TRBV6-5; size: .; J: TRBJ2-3; D: .; DNA: TGTGCCAGCAGTTACTCTGTGGGCGTCCCAGATACGCAGTATTTT; CDR3: CASSYSVGVPDTQYF
V: TRBV15; size: once; J: TRBJ1-4; D: .; DNA: TGTGCCACCAGCAAGGGGGGGACGACTAATGAAAAACTGTTTTTT; CDR3: CATSKGGTTNEKLFF
V: TRBV7-9; size: once; J: TRBJ1-1; D: TRBD1; DNA: TGTGCCAGCAGCTTTCGAAGACAGGGGTATGGGAAGAACACTGAAGCTTTCTTT; CDR3: CASSFRRQGYGKNTEAFF
V: TRBV4-3; size: .; J: TRBJ2-1; D: .; DNA: TGCGCCAGCAGCCAAGAATCGTATGGGAGTTCCTACAATGAGCAGTTCTTC; CDR3: CASSQESYGSSYNEQFF
V: TRBV6-6; size: few; J: TRBJ2-2; D: TRBD1; DNA: TGTGCCAGCAGTAGACAGGGGAACACCGGGGAGCTGTTTTTT; CDR3: CASSRQGNTGELFF
V: TRBV19; size: .; J: TRBJ2-1; D: TRBD2; DNA: TGTGCCAGTAGTATCTCGGGAGGGGAATGGGAGCAGTTCTTC; CDR3: CASSISGGEWEQFF
V: TRBV4-3; size: few; J: TRBJ2-7; D: .; DNA: TGCGCCAGCAGCCAAGACTACGGGACACCCTCCTACGAGCAGTACTTC; CDR3: CASSQDYGTPSYEQYF
V: TRBV5-1; size: .; J: TRBJ1-4; D: .; DNA: TGCGCCAGCAGCCACGCCCGAGGTAGGAATGAAAAACTGTTTTTT; CDR3: CASSHARGRNEKLFF
V: TRBV27; size: .; J: TRBJ2-3; D: TRBD1; DNA: TGTGCCAGTAAAACAGGGGGCAACACAGATACGCAGTATTTT; CDR3: CASKTGGNTDTQYF
V: TRBV7-2; size: .; J: TRBJ2-1; D: TRBD2; DNA: TGTGCCAGCAGCTTGACTAGCGGCTACAATGAGCAGTTCTTC; CDR3: CASSLTSGYNEQFF
V: TRBV30; size: .; J: TRBJ1-2; D: .; DNA: TGTGCCTGGAGCGGGGGGTATGGCTACACCTTC; CDR3: CAWSGGYGYTF
V: TRBV7-2; size: .; J: TRBJ2-1; D: TRBD2; DNA: TGTGCCAGCAGCTTAGGGGGACTAGCGGGGGGCGAGCAGTTCTTC; CDR3: CASSLGGLAGGEQFF
V: TRBV11-2; size: .; J: TRBJ2-3; D: .; DNA: TGTGCCAGCAGCTTAGAAGCGTTCACAGATACGCAGTATTTT; CDR3: CASSLEAFTDTQYF
V: TRBV7-2; size: .; J: TRBJ2-7; D: .; DNA: TGTGCCAGCAGCCCCTCTGCTCGCCGGAGCTCCTACGAGCAGTACTTC; CDR3: CASSPSARRSSYEQYF
V: TRBV19; size: .; J: TRBJ2-2; D: .; DNA: TGTGCCAGTAGTATTAATCGCGTGAACACCGGGGAGCTGTTTTTT; CDR3: CASSINRVNTGELFF
V: TRBV7-8; size: .; J: TRBJ2-3; D: TRBD2; DNA: TGTGCCAGCACCCTAGCGGGACTTCGAGATACGCAGTATTTT; CDR3: CASTLAGLRDTQYF
V: TRBV7-2; size: .; J: TRBJ1-1; D: .; DNA: TGTGCCAGCAGCTTAGCCATGAACACTGAAGCTTTCTTT; CDR3: CASSLAMNTEAFF
V: TRBV5-1; size: .; J: TRBJ2-5; D: .; DNA: TGCGCCAGCAGCCCGGGGGTTAGTCGATACCAAGAGACCCAGTACTTC; CDR3: CASSPGVSRYQETQYF
V: TRBV6-5; size: .; J: TRBJ2-7; D: .; DNA: TGTGCCAGCAGTTCCAACCCGGACAGATACGAGCAGTACTTC; CDR3: CASSSNPDRYEQYF
V: TRBV11-2; size: .; J: TRBJ1-1; D: TRBD1; DNA: TGTGCCAGCCGAAAGGGGGCGGACACTGAAGCTTTCTTT; CDR3: CASRKGADTEAFF
V: TRBV7-9; size: .; J: TRBJ2-3; D: .; DNA: TGTGCCAGCAGCCCTCCGTTGCGGTACGGCACAGATACGCAGTATTTT; CDR3: CASSPPLRYGTDTQYF
V: TRBV28; size: .; J: TRBJ2-2; D: TRBD2; DNA: TGTGCCAGCAACAGCGGGAGGGCCCCCGGGGAGCTGTTTTTT; CDR3: CASNSGRAPGELFF
V: TRBV28; size: .; J: TRBJ2-3; D: TRBD2; DNA: TGTGCAAGCAGCACAGCGGGAGGCACAGATACGCAGTATTTT; CDR3: CASSTAGGTDTQYF
V: TRBV30; size: .; J: TRBJ2-5; D: TRBD2; DNA: TGTGCCTGGGCCGAGACTAGCGGCTGGGAGACCCAGTACTTC; CDR3: CAWAETSGWETQYF
V: TRBV5-6; size: .; J: TRBJ1-1; D: .; DNA: TGTGCCAGCAGCTCAGGGTATTTGACCACTGAAGCTTTCTTT; CDR3: CASSSGYLTTEAFF
V: TRBV25-1; size: .; J: TRBJ2-7; D: .; DNA: TGTGCCAGCAGGGCGACGGGGGAGACCTACGAGCAGTACTTC; CDR3: CASRATGETYEQYF
V: TRBV4-1; size: .; J: TRBJ2-2; D: TRBD2; DNA: TGCGCCAGCAGTCTTATCGGACTAGCCGGCGGGGAGCTGTTTTTT; CDR3: CASSLIGLAGGELFF
V: TRBV25-1; size: .; J: TRBJ1-2; D: .; DNA: TGTGCCAGCAGTGAGGCGGGGGTCGATGGCTACACCTTC; CDR3: CASSEAGVDGYTF
V: TRBV27; size: .; J: TRBJ2-1; D: .; DNA: TGTGCCAGCAGTCAAACGGGAGCTGGGCAGTTCTTC; CDR3: CASSQTGAGQFF
V: TRBV27; size: few; J: TRBJ2-7; D: TRBD1; DNA: TGTGCCAGCAGTTTACTAGGACAGGGCTCCTACGAGCAGTACTTC; CDR3: CASSLLGQGSYEQYF
V: TRBV10-3; size: .; J: TRBJ1-5; D: .; DNA: TGTGCCATCCGAGGGGACTCGAATCAGCCCCAGCATTTT; CDR3: CAIRGDSNQPQHF
V: TRBV7-2; size: .; J: TRBJ2-7; D: .; DNA: TGTGCCAGCAGCTTAAGGGGGACCTCCTACGAGCAGTACTTC; CDR3: CASSLRGTSYEQYF
V: TRBV13; size: few; J: TRBJ2-1; D: TRBD2; DNA: TGTGCCAGCAGCTCGCCGCCTAGCGGGAGGGCCCCCACCTACAATGAGCAGTTCTTC; CDR3: CASSSPPSGRAPTYNEQFF
V: TRBV5-6; size: .; J: TRBJ2-3; D: TRBD2; DNA: TGTGCCAGCAGCTTGGGGGCTAGCGGGAGAGCAGATACGCAGTATTTT; CDR3: CASSLGASGRADTQYF
V: TRBV4-3; size: .; J: TRBJ2-1; D: .; DNA: TGCGCTCCCCAGGGGGGCAGGGGCCCCTACAGCGACAATGAGCAGTTCTTC; CDR3: CAPQGGRGPYSDNEQFF
V: TRBV7-3; size: .; J: TRBJ2-5; D: .; DNA: TGTGCCAGCAGCTTAAAGGGGGGGCAAGAGACCCAGTACTTC; CDR3: CASSLKGGQETQYF
V: TRBV27; size: .; J: TRBJ1-5; D: TRBD1; DNA: TGTGCCAGCAGTTTACAGGGGGCTGGCAATCAGCCCCAGCATTTT; CDR3: CASSLQGAGNQPQHF
V: TRBV9; size: .; J: TRBJ2-1; D: .; DNA: TGTGCCAGCAGCGTAGGCCCAGGGGTCTACAATGAGCAGTTCTTC; CDR3: CASSVGPGVYNEQFF
V: TRBV5-4; size: once; J: TRBJ2-1; D: TRBD2; DNA: TGTGCCAGCAGCTCGGGTCAGTGGGAGGGATACAATGAGCAGTTCTTC; CDR3: CASSSGQWEGYNEQFF
V: TRBV27; size: .; J: TRBJ2-3; D: .; DNA: TGTGCCAGCAGCCGTAAAGGAGCGGCAGATACGCAGTATTTT; CDR3: CASSRKGAADTQYF
V: TRBV2; size: .; J: TRBJ1-2; D: .; DNA: TGTGCCAGCAGTGACCAACAGGGTCCCCGGGGCTACACCTTC; CDR3: CASSDQQGPRGYTF
V: TRBV28; size: .; J: TRBJ2-1; D: .; DNA: TGTGCCAGCAGTACCCCATCGGAGTTTTCCTACAATGAGCAGTTCTTC; CDR3: CASSTPSEFSYNEQFF
V: TRBV2; size: .; J: TRBJ1-3; D: .; DNA: TGTGCCAGCTCGGGGGTTCCTAGCTCTGGAAACACCATATATTTT; CDR3: CASSGVPSSGNTIYF
V: TRBV5-5; size: .; J: TRBJ1-1; D: .; DNA: TGTGCCAGCAGCTTCCCTCGTAACACGGGGAACACTGAAGCTTTCTTT; CDR3: CASSFPRNTGNTEAFF